These 2 T cell receptor beta chains share one sample of origin, sequenced in a study of OX40 agonist ivuxolimab in advanced cancers. The assay was immunoSEQ multiplex PCR, and TCRdb's table has in-frame clones only and misses some. The repertoire holds 84,000 or so clones, about 89% seen once, with around 0.43% in the top ten. This specimen consisted of CD4+ or CD8+ T cells sorted from blood, obtained in a trial of the OX40 agonist ivuxolimab. Every receptor here comes from an adult with an advanced solid tumor such as melanoma, head and neck, liver or kidney cancer.

The chain combines TRBV7-7 with TRBJ2-3; 10 nucleotides align to TRBD2. V lost 5 bases, J lost 0 bases, and 5 bases stayed unmatched. Germline CDR1 SSHAT, CDR2 FNYEAQ (reference sequence). The CDR3 has 16 amino acids. The CDR3 nucleotides read TGTGCCAGCAGCATGGGACTAGCGCCCAGCACAGATACGCAGTATTTT. Its protein is CASSMGLAPSTDTQYF.

This chain links TRBV28 with TRBJ2-1; 9 bases map to TRBD1. Germline CDR1 reads MDHEN; CDR2 reads SYDVKM. The CDR3 spans 18 residues. Trimming cost V 6 bases and J 5 bases; bases outside gene matches: 17. CDR3 sequence (DNA): TGTGCCAGCAGCCTCGGGACAGGGACTTTATTTCTAGACAATGAGCAGTTCTTC. It codes for CASSLGTGTLFLDNEQFF.